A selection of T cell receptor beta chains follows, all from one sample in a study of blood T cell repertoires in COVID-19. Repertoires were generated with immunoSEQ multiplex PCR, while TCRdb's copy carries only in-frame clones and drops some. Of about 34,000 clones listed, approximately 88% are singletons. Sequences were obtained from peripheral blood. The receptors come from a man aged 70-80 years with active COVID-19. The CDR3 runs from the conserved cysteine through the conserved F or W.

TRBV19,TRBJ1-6,CASSPEWRVTNSPLHF
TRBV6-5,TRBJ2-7,CASRQTGSRQYEQYF
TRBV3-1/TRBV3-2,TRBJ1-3,CASSPSGGRISGNTIYF
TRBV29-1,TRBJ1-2,CSVDDRGTAGYTF
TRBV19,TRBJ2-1,CASSRGWAGGSYNEQFF
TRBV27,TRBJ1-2,CASSFSPGGIYGYTF
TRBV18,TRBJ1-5,CASSFQGAGDQPQHF
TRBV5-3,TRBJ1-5,CARSTTGPTSWPQHF
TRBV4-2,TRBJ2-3,CASSLGSSGTDTQYF
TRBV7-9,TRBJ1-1,CASSPIEGRVPEAFF
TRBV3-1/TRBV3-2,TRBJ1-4,CASSQGSDPNEKLFF
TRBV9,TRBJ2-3,CASSANFGGAAQYF
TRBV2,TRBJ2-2,CASSESPYTGELFF
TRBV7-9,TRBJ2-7,CASTADYEQYF
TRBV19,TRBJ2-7,CASSITGSGTQAYEQYF
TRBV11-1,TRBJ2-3,CASSYTTDTQYF
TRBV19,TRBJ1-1,CASSSSGTVNTEAFF
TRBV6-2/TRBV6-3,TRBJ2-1,CASSGQGAGEQFF
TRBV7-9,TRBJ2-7,CASSPRTGGLNEQYF
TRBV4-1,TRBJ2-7,CASSQDRASGRNEQYF
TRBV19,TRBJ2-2,CASSLSDRGENTGELFF
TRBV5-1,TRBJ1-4,CASSSMGGTNEKLFF
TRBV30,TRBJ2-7,CAWTRLAGGPYEQYF
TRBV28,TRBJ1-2,CASSPIPAGSYGYTF
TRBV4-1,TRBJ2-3,CASRQGPKTSGSNTDTQYF
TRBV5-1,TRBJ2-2,CASSLPLPTNTGELFF
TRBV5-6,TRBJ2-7,CASSTPLTRGEQYF
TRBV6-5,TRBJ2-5,CASTTPGLETQYF
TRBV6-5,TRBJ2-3,CASRRPTGTQYF
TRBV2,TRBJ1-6,CASGAYGYNSPLHF
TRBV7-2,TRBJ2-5,CASSQDRGRGETQYF
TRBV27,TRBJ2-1,CASSLRGGTYNEQFF
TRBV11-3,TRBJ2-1,CASSSRDSYNEQFF
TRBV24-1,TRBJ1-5,CATSDGTGGNQPQHF
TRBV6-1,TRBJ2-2,CASSERTSGTTGELFF
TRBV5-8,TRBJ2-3,CASSAGLRADTQYF
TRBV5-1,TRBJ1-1,CASSFGQRNTEAFF
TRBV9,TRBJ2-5,CASSVGVGGRYQETQYF
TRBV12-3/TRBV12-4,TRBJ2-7,CASRQFPYEQYF
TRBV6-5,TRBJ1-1,CASSSRQENTEAFF
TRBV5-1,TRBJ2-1,CASTAGLGNEQFF
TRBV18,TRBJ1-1,CASSSLSGETEAFF
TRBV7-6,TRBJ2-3,CASSLETGGFSDTQYF
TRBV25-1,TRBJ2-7,CASSDSYEQYF
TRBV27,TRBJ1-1,CASIGGKEAFF
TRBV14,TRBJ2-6,CASSQGLSLAGGPLISGANVLTF
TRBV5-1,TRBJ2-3,CASSSLGYETSGRSDTQYF
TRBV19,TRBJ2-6,CASSPLSSGANVLTF
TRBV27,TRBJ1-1,CASSTARTGGFYTEAFF
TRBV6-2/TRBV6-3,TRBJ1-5,CASSHTGAARSFIQPQHF
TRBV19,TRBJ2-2,CASRPPGGTGELFF
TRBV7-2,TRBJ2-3,CASSPRLAGGDTQYF
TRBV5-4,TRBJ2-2,CASRTGGNTGELFF
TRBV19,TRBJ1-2,CASSIPNPGDYGYTF
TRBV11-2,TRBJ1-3,CASSDLRDRGRNTIYF
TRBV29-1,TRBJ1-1,CSVEEGRVEAFF